The source of this T cell receptor (beta chain) is a study of control samples from healthy donors and cancer patients. Clones were read by immunoSEQ multiplex PCR, and TCRdb kept only the in-frame ones, dropping some. The sample has about 140,000 clones, 94% seen once; the top ten hold under 15%. V gave up 4 bases and J gave up 0 bases; unmatched junction bases: 7. CDR3 size: 18 residues. From germline, CDR1 is SGHVS and CDR2 FQNEAQ. The genes are TRBV7-8 and TRBJ2-5, with 14 positions matching TRBD2. The TCR originated in a middle-aged man in good health. Sequences were obtained from blood. In nucleotides, the CDR3 is TGTGCCAGCAGCTCGGACCCGGGACTAGCGGGGGACCAAGAGACCCAGTACTTC. It is translated as CASSSDPGLAGDQETQYF.